These 32 T cell receptor beta chains originate from one sample sequenced in a study of blood T cells in healthy people across ages. Primers used in a second PCR of about 7 to 12 cycles were a sample-barcoded 5' primer and a J-beta primer mix. Each CDR3 protein gets one entry after TCRdb re-called the 5' RACE reads with MiXCR. Found here are about 640,000 distinct CDR3 sequences, around two fifths of them singletons; the top ten hold roughly 30%. Sequencing was done on a sample of blood. The receptors here all came from a man of 80 years or more in good health.

The chain couples TRBV20-1 to TRBJ2-3, with D possibly TRBD2 on 5 matching bases. The CDR3 contains 14 residues. The V and J ends lost 1 base and 2 bases respectively, with 10 bases between them. CDR1 and CDR2 from the germline V gene are DFQATT and SNEGSKA (reference sequence). The CDR3 protein is CSARVSGATDTQYF. The CDR3 region has the DNA TGCAGTGCTAGAGTGAGCGGAGCCACAGATACGCAGTATTTT.

V and J are TRBV6-2 or TRBV6-3 and TRBJ2-5, with D maybe TRBD1 (6 bases). CDR1 is MNHEY and CDR2 is SVGEGT in the germline V gene. CDR3 length: 14 amino acids. V was shortened by 5 bases and J by 2 bases, with 12 bases between the two germline ends. The CDR3 sequence: CASSDGTSQETQYF. CDR3 coding DNA: TGTGCCAGCAGTGACGGGACATCTCAAGAGACCCAGTACTTC.

Ten or more counts support this clonotype. The chain employs TRBV20-1 and TRBJ2-7; D is perhaps TRBD1 or TRBD2 (5 bases each). Deletions cut 4 bases from V and 1 base from J, with 14 bases between. CDR3 size: 14 residues. Germline V CDR1 and CDR2: DFQATT, SNEGSKA (reference sequence). The CDR3 DNA reads as TGCAGTGCTAAAAGGGACCTAAGGTCCTACGAGCAGTACTTC. It is translated as CSAKRDLRSYEQYF.

This clonotype was seen only once. The chain employs TRBV5-4 and TRBJ2-1; the match to TRBD1 covers 10 bases. V gave up 4 bases and J gave up 4 bases; unmatched junction bases: 11. The germline V gene has CDR1 SGHNT and CDR2 YYREEE (reference sequence). The CDR3 is 17 amino acids. The CDR3 sequence is CASSPNSGQGGYNEQFF. CDR3 bases: TGTGCCAGCAGCCCCAATTCTGGACAGGGGGGGTACAATGAGCAGTTCTTC.

The genes are TRBV13 and TRBJ1-1; 8 bases are a match to TRBD1. Germline CDR1 PRHDT, CDR2 FYEKMQ (reference sequence). This CDR3 has 15 amino acids. J gave up 5 bases and V 3 bases, and 8 bases lay outside the gene matches. This chain's CDR3 is CASSLGQGAWTEAFF. The CDR3 DNA is TGTGCCAGCAGCTTGGGGCAGGGGGCGTGGACTGAAGCTTTCTTT.

The V and J genes are TRBV29-1 and TRBJ1-2; 10 nucleotides align to TRBD1. Per germline, CDR1 SQVTM and CDR2 ANQGSEA. The CDR3 has 14 residues. The junction had 8 bases not matched to a gene; V was cut back by 3 bases and J by 7 bases. CDR3 region: CSVDPAGQGVGYTF. The CDR3 DNA sequence: TGCAGCGTTGACCCCGCCGGACAGGGGGTTGGCTACACCTTC.

This clonotype was seen at least ten times. The chain couples TRBV6-6 to TRBJ2-7, with D possibly TRBD1 on 5 matching bases. Germline V gene lookup returns CDR1 MNHNY and CDR2 SVGAGI (reference sequence). The germline V and J ends were trimmed by 3 bases and 1 base, with 13 bases remaining between them. This CDR3 has 15 residues. CDR3 sequence: CASSYGATNSYEQYF. CDR3 sequence (DNA): TGTGCCAGCAGTTATGGGGCCACTAATTCCTACGAGCAGTACTTC.

The table lists this clonotype with a few counts. This chain uses TRBV27 with TRBJ2-1; the D is unclear. The CDR3 covers 17 residues. Looked up from germline, CDR1 is MNHEY and CDR2 is SMNVEV (reference sequence). V lost 5 bases to trimming and J lost 0 bases, with 17 bases between them. The CDR3 reads CASSPTVVGSSYNEQFF. Here the CDR3 DNA reads TGTGCCAGCAGTCCGACCGTTGTGGGAAGCTCCTACAATGAGCAGTTCTTC.

In its sample, this clonotype was seen a few times. The chain carries TRBV28 and TRBJ1-2; D perhaps matches TRBD1 (6 bases). V gave up 6 bases and J gave up 0 bases, with 17 bases separating them. CDR1 MDHEN and CDR2 SYDVKM come from the germline V gene. The CDR3 loop spans 16 amino acids. The CDR3 protein is CASRGLGATTNYGYTF. The CDR3 coding sequence is TGTGCCAGCAGGGGGTTGGGGGCGACCACTAACTATGGCTACACCTTC.

The rearrangement joins TRBV6-1 to TRBJ2-1, with D tentatively TRBD2 (6 bases). The DNA end is a closer match to TRBJ2-7, so the J assignment may be wrong. CDR1 is MNHNS, CDR2 SASEGT, per germline. This CDR3 is 14 amino acids long. CDR3 loop: CASSGAGGYNEQYF. The DNA for the CDR3 is TGTGCCAGCAGTGGAGCGGGTGGCTACAATGAGCAGTACTTC.

The sample holds many counts of this clonotype. The chain combines TRBV29-1 with TRBJ2-5; tentatively, D is TRBD2 (6 bases). Between the trimmed V and J ends, which lost 5 bases and 4 bases, there was a span of 23 bases. In germline, CDR1 is SQVTM, CDR2 ANQGSEA. The CDR3 runs to 16 residues. CDR3 bases: TGCAGCGTTCCCTCCCTAGCGCCAGAGGGCCTAGAGACCCAGTACTTC. As protein: CSVPSLAPEGLETQYF.

V and J are TRBV7-2 and TRBJ1-3; the D gene is possibly TRBD1 (6 bases). Germline V gives CDR1 SGHTA, CDR2 FQGNSA. This CDR3 region has 16 residues. The V end was cut by 0 bases, the J end by 0 bases, with 9 bases between. The CDR3 coding sequence is TGTGCCAGCAGCTTAGCGGGGACATACTCTGGAAACACCATATATTTT. Translation: CASSLAGTYSGNTIYF.

This chain connects TRBV4-2 to TRBJ1-4, with D unresolved. The germline gives CDR1 LGHNA, CDR2 YNFKEQ. There are 16 residues in the CDR3. V was clipped by 2 bases and J by 0 bases, with 10 bases between them. In DNA form, the CDR3 reads TGTGCCAGCAGCCAAAATACAAGAGCAACTAATGAAAAACTGTTTTTT. Translated: CASSQNTRATNEKLFF.

The rearrangement joins TRBV10-3 to TRBJ2-5, with 10 bases matching TRBD1. The DNA end is a closer match to TRBJ2-7, so the J assignment may be wrong. The CDR3 length is 17 residues. In germline, CDR1 is ENHRY, CDR2 SYGVKD. The CDR3 region is CAISGTGTGQGLGEQYF. The CDR3 bases are TGTGCCATCAGTGGGACTGGGACGGGACAGGGGTTGGGCGAGCAGTACTTC.

The chain joins TRBV20-1 to TRBJ2-7; 7 bases fit TRBD1. The CDR3 loop spans 14 amino acids. In germline, CDR1 is DFQATT, CDR2 SNEGSKA (reference sequence). Unmatched junction bases numbered 10, after V lost 8 bases and J lost 0 bases. CDR3 amino acids: CSSRGRLSSYEQYF. CDR3 nucleotide sequence: TGCAGTTCAAGGGGGCGGTTGAGCTCCTACGAGCAGTACTTC.

In regard to this clonotype: This clone may be a read error of a much larger clone one base away. This chain joins TRBV7-2 and TRBJ2-5; D uncertain. This CDR3 is 13 amino acids long. Germline V lookup: CDR1 SGHTA, CDR2 FQGNSA. The CDR3 reads CAGSLRPQETQYF. CDR3 sequence (DNA): TGTGCCGGCAGCTTAAGGCCGCAAGAGACCCAGTACTTC. The whole variable domain, remainder taken from reference TRBV7-2 and TRBJ2-5, is GAGVSQSPSNKVTEKGKDVELRCDPISGHTALYWYRQSLGQGLEFLIYFQGNSAPDKSGLPSDRFSAERTGGSVSTLTIQRTQQEDSAVYLCAGSLRPQETQYFGPGTRLLVL.

The chain carries TRBV6-2 or TRBV6-3 and TRBJ1-1; D remains unclear. Germline V CDR1 and CDR2: MNHEY, SVGEGT. The CDR3 has 18 residues. V was shortened by 0 bases and J by 1 base, with 18 bases between the two germline ends. CDR3 DNA: TGTGCCAGCAGTTACTCGTTATTGGCGGACTTGGGGAACACTGAAGCTTTCTTT. As protein: CASSYSLLADLGNTEAFF.

This chain uses TRBV11-2 with TRBJ2-5, with D tentatively TRBD2 (6 bases). The DNA end lines up better with TRBJ2-7; the J call may be wrong. Germline CDR1 reads SGHAT; CDR2 reads FQNNGV. This CDR3 is 14 amino acids long. The CDR3 here is CASSRPGLEYEQYF. The CDR3 DNA reads as TGTGCCAGCAGCCGGCCGGGACTTGAGTACGAGCAGTACTTC.

V usage is TRBV24-1 and J usage is TRBJ2-1; D unresolved. Trimming pared 2 bases from V and 0 bases from J, leaving 13 bases between. Germline CDR1 KGHDR, CDR2 SFDVKD. The CDR3 contains 17 residues. CDR3 sequence reads: CATSDSLGANSYNEQFF. In nucleotides, the CDR3 is TGTGCCACCAGTGATTCCCTCGGCGCAAACTCCTACAATGAGCAGTTCTTC.

Concerning this clonotype itself: This likely comes from a read error, as the CDR3 has no conserved phenylalanine or tryptophan at its end. The DNA is omitted, as the CDR3 cannot be located on it reliably, and the CDR3 follows TCRdb's listing. V usage is TRBV21-1 and J usage is TRBJ1-6; TRBD1 is the table's D call and was not checked against the DNA. TRBV21-1 is described as a pseudogene. The CDR3 has 19 amino acids, counting both end residues. CDR3 in amino acids: CASSERGTGSRSYNSPLHV.

This clonotype has just a few counts. The gene calls are TRBV15 and TRBJ2-7; 7 nucleotides align to TRBD1. The ends lost 0 bases at V and 3 bases at J; junction bases unmatched: 5. This CDR3 spans 15 amino acids. Germline CDR1 LNHNV, CDR2 YYDKDF (reference sequence). Here the CDR3 DNA reads TGTGCCACCAGCAGAGATCAGGGGGATTTCTACGAGCAGTACTTC. Translated: CATSRDQGDFYEQYF. The complete variable domain, with remaining parts taken from reference TRBV15 and TRBJ2-7, reads DAMVIQNPRYQVTQFGKPVTLSCSQTLNHNVMYWYQQKSSQAPKLLFHYYDKDFNNEADTPDNFQSRRPNTSFCFLDIRSPGLGDTAMYLCATSRDQGDFYEQYFGPGTRLTVT.

Comments on this clonotype: An end of the junction does not agree with germline; a read error may underlie this. The genes are TRBV7-2 and TRBJ2-7; D assignment may be TRBD1 or TRBD2 (5 bases each). Germline V lookup: CDR1 SGHTA, CDR2 FQGNSA. This CDR3 region has 16 residues. Here the CDR3 reads CASSTSGTYLDNEQCF. The CDR3 DNA reads as TGTGCCAGCAGCACCTCCGGGACCTATCTTGACAACGAGCAGTGCTTC. Complete variable domain (other parts from reference TRBV7-2 and TRBJ2-7): GAGVSQSPSNKVTEKGKDVELRCDPISGHTALYWYRQSLGQGLEFLIYFQGNSAPDKSGLPSDRFSAERTGGSVSTLTIQRTQQEDSAVYLCASSTSGTYLDNEQCFGPGTRLTVT.

The rearrangement joins TRBV10-1 to TRBJ2-5, with D hard to call. Germline values: CDR1 WNHNN, CDR2 SYGVQD (reference sequence). This CDR3 contains 13 residues. V was cut by 0 bases and J by 7 bases, with 9 bases left in between. The CDR3: CASSESQLGTQYF. The DNA of the CDR3 is TGCGCCAGCAGTGAGTCCCAGCTTGGGACCCAGTACTTC.

The V gene is TRBV12-3 or TRBV12-4, the J gene TRBJ2-7; 8 nucleotides line up with TRBD1. There are 15 residues in the CDR3. Trimming removed 1 base from V and 5 bases from J; junction bases left unmatched: 7. CDR3 sequence: CASSLDRTGSDEQYF. As DNA, the CDR3 is TGTGCCAGCAGTTTAGATAGGACAGGGTCGGACGAGCAGTACTTC.

This clonotype was counted many times. This chain connects TRBV28 to TRBJ2-1; 11 bases fit TRBD2. Germline CDR1 is MDHEN and CDR2 is SYDVKM. The CDR3 length is 19 residues. V was clipped by 5 bases and J by 1 base; unmatched bases: 13. CDR3 region: CASSSDSGLAVASYNEQFF. Here the CDR3 DNA reads TGTGCCAGCAGTAGCGACTCGGGACTAGCGGTTGCTTCCTACAATGAGCAGTTCTTC.

This clonotype occurred a few times. The chain employs TRBV5-1 and TRBJ2-1; D might be TRBD2 (5 bases). The V end was cut by 4 bases, the J end by 6 bases, with 8 bases between. The CDR3 covers 12 residues. Germline loops: CDR1 SGHRS, CDR2 YFSETQ. The DNA of the CDR3 is TGCGCCAGCAGCGTTGAGGGCAATGAGCAGTTCTTC. It codes for CASSVEGNEQFF.

The rearrangement links TRBV4-1 to TRBJ2-5, with 10 bases that match TRBD2. V was clipped by 4 bases and J by 0 bases; unmatched bases: 5. CDR1 and CDR2 from the germline V gene are MGHRA and YSYEKL. The CDR3 sequence is 16 residues long. The CDR3 nucleotides read TGCGCCAGCAGCCTTAATAGCGGGGGGAACCAAGAGACCCAGTACTTC. Amino acids: CASSLNSGGNQETQYF.

This chain uses TRBV3-1 with TRBJ1-2, with D tentatively TRBD1 (6 bases). Deletions cut 4 bases from V and 5 bases from J, with 17 bases between. Germline CDR1 and CDR2: LGHDT and YNNKEL (reference sequence). CDR3 size: 15 residues. CDR3 sequence (DNA): TGTGCCAGCAGCCCAAACCCACAGGGCGAATATGGCTACACCTTC. Amino acids: CASSPNPQGEYGYTF.

The rearrangement links TRBV7-2 to TRBJ2-1; TRBD1 agrees at 7 bases. V trimming: 5 bases; J trimming: 0 bases; junction bases outside the gene matches: 4. This CDR3 is built from 15 residues. Germline CDR1 SGHTA, CDR2 FQGNSA. The CDR3 sequence is CASSRQGISYNEQFF. CDR3 DNA sequence: TGTGCCAGCAGCCGACAGGGCATCTCCTACAATGAGCAGTTCTTC.

The chain employs TRBV3-1 and TRBJ2-1; TRBD2 matches at 11 bases. CDR3 size: 15 residues. V dropped 6 bases and J dropped 5; count of bases not matched to a gene: 6. CDR1 and CDR2 (germline): LGHDT, YNNKEL (reference sequence). The CDR3 spells CASRLSSGGDNEQFF. CDR3 DNA: TGTGCCAGCAGGTTAAGTAGCGGGGGGGACAATGAGCAGTTCTTC.

This clonotype was counted ten times or more. V is TRBV7-2 and J is TRBJ1-5, with a weak D call TRBD1 (5 bases). The CDR3 sequence is 15 residues long. Per germline, CDR1 SGHTA and CDR2 FQGNSA. V was clipped by 2 bases and J by 2 bases, with 10 bases between them. DNA for the CDR3: TGTGCCAGCAGCTTATGGCAGGGAGGCAATCAGCCCCAGCATTTT. Translation gives CASSLWQGGNQPQHF.

This rearrangement joins TRBV10-3 to TRBJ2-7; D not certain. The CDR3 covers 11 residues. Trimming cost V 3 bases and J 2 bases, with 2 bases left between them. CDR1 is ENHRY and CDR2 is SYGVKD in the germline V gene. The CDR3 DNA sequence: TGTGCCATCAGTGATCCCTACGAGCAGTACTTC. The encoded protein is CAISDPYEQYF.